The 17 T cell receptor beta chains presented below share a single source sample, sequenced in a study of blood T cell repertoires in COVID-19 (dated by TCRdb to the early 2020s). Library prep was done by the immunoSEQ multiplex PCR assay. TCRdb took this table from immuneACCESS and kept in-frame rearrangements with V and J called. Such tables lack part of the clones; where checked against another copy, unresolved V genes explain under half of the gap, and the rest is unexplained. Recorded for this sample are about 270,000 clones; 88% of them occurred a single time. Approximately 3.8% of the sample rests with the top ten. The sample comprised peripheral blood. All receptors derive from a man in his fifties or sixties who had recovered from COVID-19.

This chain connects TRBV7-9 to TRBJ1-1; TRBD1 aligns across 7 bases. Germline CDR1 and CDR2: SEHNR and FQNEAQ (reference sequence). The CDR3 is made up of 12 amino acids. V lost 5 bases to trimming and J lost 9 bases; unmatched junction nucleotides: 6. The CDR3 DNA reads TGTGCCAGCAGCAGAGAGACAGGGAAAGCTTTCTTT. This gives the protein CASSRETGKAFF.

This rearrangement joins TRBV5-1 to TRBJ1-1, with 7 bases fitting TRBD1. The V gene's germline CDR1 is SGHRS and CDR2 YFSETQ. Trimming took 0 bases from V and 12 from J; bases not matched to a gene: 8. The CDR3 runs to 13 residues. CDR3 sequence (DNA): TGCGCCAGCAGCTTGGGTCAGCAGGGGGTTACTTTCTTT. It specifies CASSLGQQGVTFF.

This clone was seen more than once but under ten times. The chain recombines TRBV5-6 with TRBJ2-7; 9 bases line up with TRBD1. V lost 3 bases to trimming and J lost 3 bases; unmatched junction nucleotides: 7. Germline V CDR1 and CDR2: SGHDT, YYEEEE. The CDR3 totals 15 residues. The CDR3 DNA follows: TGTGCCAGCAGCTCCATAGGGACAGGGAGCTACGAGCAGTACTTC. This sequence encodes CASSSIGTGSYEQYF.

The chain couples TRBV11-2 to TRBJ2-3; TRBD2 agrees at 8 bases. The trim removed 0 bases at V and 2 bases at J, leaving 1 base unmatched. CDR1 SGHAT and CDR2 FQNNGV come from the germline V gene. The CDR3 sequence is 15 residues long. CDR3 region: CASSLDGGATDTQYF. CDR3 DNA: TGTGCCAGCAGCTTAGACGGGGGGGCCACAGATACGCAGTATTTT. The full variable domain, its missing parts supplied by reference TRBV11-2 and TRBJ2-3, is EAGVAQSPRYKIIEKRQSVAFWCNPISGHATLYWYQQILGQGPKLLIQFQNNGVVDDSQLPKDRFSAERLKGVDSTLKIQPAKLEDSAVYLCASSLDGGATDTQYFGPGTRLTVL.

This CDR3 is CASSLGSGGANEQYF. CDR3 DNA sequence: TGTGCCAGCAGCTTAGGTAGCGGGGGGGCCAACGAGCAGTACTTC. The chain carries TRBV7-2 and TRBJ2-7; 11 bases align to TRBD2. The CDR3 sequence is 15 residues long. The trim removed 1 base at V and 5 bases at J, leaving 4 bases unmatched. Germline values: CDR1 SGHTA, CDR2 FQGNSA.

CDR3 nucleotide sequence: TGCGCCAGCAGCTCTTACACAGATACGCAGTATTTT. Encoded protein: CASSSYTDTQYF. This sequence joins TRBV5-1 and TRBJ2-3; D remains ambiguous. V lost 3 bases to trimming and J lost 2 bases, with 4 bases between them. Germline V lookup: CDR1 SGHRS, CDR2 YFSETQ. The CDR3 is 12 residues long.

The V gene is TRBV18, the J gene TRBJ1-4; 7 nucleotides line up with TRBD1. Germline loops: CDR1 KGHSH, CDR2 LQKENI. The V gene end was trimmed by 5 bases and the J gene end by 8 bases; junction bases not matched to a gene: 5. This CDR3 has 13 residues. The CDR3, as DNA: TGTGCCAGCTCAAGGGGACAGTTAGAAAAACTGTTTTTT. Translated: CASSRGQLEKLFF.

A few counts support this clone. The V call is TRBV19, the J call TRBJ2-1, with 8 nucleotides matching TRBD1. CDR1 and CDR2 from the germline V gene are LNHDA and SQIVND (reference sequence). The CDR3 runs to 15 residues. Germline trimming cut 4 bases from V and 3 bases from J; bases unmatched to any gene: 5. The CDR3, as DNA: TGTGCCAGTAGTACGACAGGGGAAGGCTACAATGAGCAGTTCTTC. It encodes CASSTTGEGYNEQFF.

The sample holds a few counts of this clone. V gene TRBV6-6 combines with J gene TRBJ1-5, with D unresolved. The length of the CDR3 is 12 residues. Trimming left V 8 bases short and J 6 bases short, with 11 bases between. Germline CDR1 reads MNHNY; CDR2 reads SVGAGI (reference sequence). The CDR3 reads CASGGVSQPQHF. For the CDR3, the DNA is TGTGCCAGCGGCGGGGTAAGTCAGCCCCAGCATTTT.

This rearrangement joins TRBV19 to TRBJ1-2; no reliable D call. The CDR3 is made up of 13 amino acids. Trimming removed 1 base at V and 2 bases at J, with 5 bases between. CDR1 LNHDA and CDR2 SQIVND come from the germline V gene (reference sequence). CDR3 DNA sequence: TGTGCCAGTAGTATAGCCGTCAACTATGGCTACACCTTC. As protein: CASSIAVNYGYTF.

The chain has TRBV27 and TRBJ2-7; 8 bases map to TRBD1. V gave up 4 bases and J gave up 4 bases; unmatched junction bases: 6. Germline CDR1 reads MNHEY; CDR2 reads SMNVEV (reference sequence). The length of the CDR3 is 14 residues. CDR3 in amino acids: CASSSAGQEYEQYF. CDR3 DNA: TGTGCCAGCAGTTCGGCGGGACAGGAGTACGAGCAGTACTTC.

The CDR3 spells CASSYAGNSPLHF. CDR3 DNA: TGTGCCAGCAGTTACGCGGGTAATTCACCCCTCCACTTT. This rearrangement joins TRBV6-5 to TRBJ1-6; D remains unclear. V shed 2 bases and J shed 6 bases, with 5 bases lying between them. Germline V gene data show CDR1 as MNHEY and CDR2 as SVGAGI. This CDR3 is built from 13 residues.

This sequence joins TRBV5-1 and TRBJ2-1; 7 bases line up with TRBD1. V lost 1 base to trimming and J lost 2 bases; unmatched junction nucleotides: 9. The length of the CDR3 is 17 residues. Germline V CDR1 and CDR2: SGHRS, YFSETQ. The CDR3 protein is CASSLWRQGMTYNEQFF. The CDR3 DNA is TGCGCCAGCAGCTTGTGGAGACAGGGTATGACCTACAATGAGCAGTTCTTC.

The rearrangement links TRBV5-1 to TRBJ1-2; 11 nucleotides align to TRBD1. Germline values: CDR1 SGHRS, CDR2 YFSETQ. The CDR3 is 15 residues long. Trimming removed 4 bases from V and 6 bases from J; junction bases left unmatched: 8. The CDR3 region is CASSLGQGASHGYTF. DNA for the CDR3: TGCGCCAGCAGCCTAGGACAGGGGGCTTCACATGGCTACACCTTC.

The CDR3, as DNA: TGTGCCAGTAGTATAGGGCGGCGTGACACTGAAGCTTTCTTT. This codes for CASSIGRRDTEAFF. This sequence joins TRBV19 and TRBJ1-1; D unresolved. The V gene lost 1 base and the J gene lost 3 bases, with 9 bases spanning the gap. The CDR3 sequence is 14 residues long. CDR1 and CDR2 from the germline V gene are LNHDA and SQIVND (reference sequence).

The chain couples TRBV5-4 to TRBJ1-1; D is possibly TRBD1 (5 bases). In germline, CDR1 is SGHNT, CDR2 YYREEE (reference sequence). The V and J ends lost 9 bases and 0 bases respectively, with 12 bases between them. The CDR3 runs to 13 residues. The CDR3 bases are TGTGCCACCGGGCTGGGGCTGAACACTGAAGCTTTCTTT. It yields the protein CATGLGLNTEAFF.

The J gene is TRBJ2-2, the V gene TRBV5-1; weak D call: TRBD1 (6 bases). Trimming removed 2 bases at V and 1 base at J, with 9 bases between. This CDR3 contains 15 residues. Germline V gives CDR1 SGHRS, CDR2 YFSETQ. In DNA form, the CDR3 reads TGCGCCAGCAGCTTCTTGACAGGGAACACCGGGGAGCTGTTTTTT. Translating gives CASSFLTGNTGELFF.